This T cell receptor beta chain appears in the sequencing data of a study of T-cell memory formation after mild COVID-19. Overall study: Clustering of TCRs was largely donor specific. Study-wide points: Nothing confirmed that second-wave clones peaking on day 37 were specific for SARS-CoV-2. Memory from before infection featured some responding clones, which suggests cross-reactive memory joined. Mainly in CM and EM were contracting CD4+ clones; CD8+ were in EMRA.

In germline, CDR1 is SGHRS, CDR2 YFSETQ. The CDR3 covers 15 residues. The V and J ends lost 7 bases and 2 bases, in that order; junction bases with no gene match: 5. TCRdb processed the 5' RACE reads anew with MiXCR; each CDR3 protein has one entry. The table has more than 300,000 distinct CDR3 sequences, 14% seen once; the top ten hold roughly 23%. As to this clonotype: The antigen is undetermined.

Source material: PBMCs or a T cell subset sorted from them (not recorded which). This TCR derives from a man aged 18-30 years who had mild COVID-19 (a few samples of this study predate the infection). Cell type and time point are not known. The chain has TRBV5-1 and TRBJ2-6, with TRBD1 identical over 8 bases. CDR3 nucleotides: TGCGCCAGCTTTTCAGGGGGCGCTGGGGCCAACGTCCTGACTTTC. It translates to CASFSGGAGANVLTF.